Below are 31 T cell receptor beta chains sequenced from a single sample in a study of immune cell composition in non-small cell lung cancer. Normal lung was taken at the farthest possible site, at least 3 cm from tumour. Sequencing was performed with immunoSEQ multiplex PCR; in TCRdb, only in-frame clones are kept and a portion is missing. The repertoire has 6,700 or so clones, approximately 61% of them found once; the top ten carry roughly 10%. Sequenced input: non-adjacent lung tissue. These receptors were obtained from a human donor with non-small cell lung cancer.

This clone appeared a few times. The V and J genes are TRBV28 and TRBJ2-5, with TRBD2 matching over 8 bases. Per the germline V gene, CDR1 is MDHEN and CDR2 is SYDVKM. V shed 4 bases, J shed 5 bases, and the junction held 6 bases outside the gene matches. CDR3 length equals 14 residues. The CDR3 bases are TGTGCCAGCAGTTCCGGGACTAGGCCGGAGACCCAGTACTTC. Its protein is CASSSGTRPETQYF.

The gene calls are TRBV5-4 and TRBJ1-3; maybe TRBD1 (5 bases). Trimming stripped 3 bases from V and 0 bases from J, with 13 bases between. CDR3 size: 16 residues. Germline V CDR1 and CDR2: SGHNT, YYREEE (reference sequence). The CDR3 loop is CASSWTSGSSGNTIYF. Written as DNA, the CDR3 is TGTGCCAGCAGCTGGACCTCAGGGTCCTCTGGAAACACCATATATTTT. Full variable domain (outside the CDR3, taken from reference TRBV5-4 and TRBJ1-3): ETGVTQSPTHLIKTRGQQVTLRCSSQSGHNTVSWYQQALGQGPQFIFQYYREEENGRGNFPPRFSGLQFPNYSSELNVNALELDDSALYLCASSWTSGSSGNTIYFGEGSWLTVV.

The rearrangement links TRBV16 to TRBJ2-7; 7 bases map to TRBD1. J was trimmed by 5 bases and V by 4 bases; bases with no gene match: 5. The CDR3 spans 13 residues. Germline CDR1 and CDR2: KGHSY and FQNENV. The CDR3 here is CASSLYRGDEQYF. The CDR3 coding sequence is TGTGCCAGCAGCCTTTACAGGGGTGACGAGCAGTACTTC.

The chain links TRBV18 to TRBJ2-1, with TRBD2 as a possible D gene (6 bases). V was trimmed by 3 bases and J by 1 base, leaving 22 bases between them. The CDR3 is 19 amino acids. The germline gives CDR1 KGHSH, CDR2 LQKENI. CDR3 sequence reads: CASSPGGPRVFRSYNEQFF. The DNA of the CDR3 is TGTGCCAGCTCACCCGGGGGTCCCCGAGTCTTCCGTTCCTACAATGAGCAGTTCTTC.

The CDR3 sequence: CASSVSSAGYEQYF. CDR3 bases: TGTGCCAGCAGCGTAAGTAGCGCCGGCTACGAGCAGTACTTC. The chain joins TRBV9 to TRBJ2-7, with a possible D match to TRBD2 (5 bases). The CDR3 is 14 residues long. The germline CDR1 and CDR2 sequences are SGDLS and YYNGEE. The germline V and J ends were trimmed by 1 base and 3 bases, with 11 bases remaining between them.

This clone is labeled medium-sized (0.01 to 0.1%). This rearrangement joins TRBV2 to TRBJ1-5, with 9 bases fitting TRBD1. The V gene's germline CDR1 is SNHLY and CDR2 FYNNEI. Trimming removed 4 bases from V and 5 bases from J; junction bases left unmatched: 3. The CDR3 extends over 14 amino acids. The DNA for the CDR3 is TGTGCCAGCAGTGTGGGACAGGGATATCAGCCCCAGCATTTT. Encoded protein: CASSVGQGYQPQHF. Filled out from reference TRBV2 and TRBJ1-5, the complete variable domain reads EPEVTQTPSHQVTQMGQEVILRCVPISNHLYFYWYRQILGQKVEFLVSFYNNEISEKSEIFDDQFSVERPDGSNFTLKIRSTKLEDSAMYFCASSVGQGYQPQHFGDGTRLSIL.

The CDR3 sequence: CASTSGGILAKNIQYF. The CDR3 DNA follows: TGTGCCAGCACCTCGGGAGGAATTCTAGCCAAAAACATTCAGTACTTC. The J gene is TRBJ2-4, the V gene TRBV28, with 7 nucleotides matching TRBD2. J lost 0 bases, V lost 7 bases, and 9 bases had no gene match. The CDR3 has 16 amino acids. CDR1 and CDR2 from the germline V gene are MDHEN and SYDVKM.

This rearrangement joins TRBV6-5 to TRBJ1-1; D may be TRBD1 (5 bases). The CDR3 loop spans 14 amino acids. The germline CDR1 and CDR2 sequences are MNHEY and SVGAGI. Trimming removed 3 bases at V and 0 bases at J, with 8 bases between. CDR3 DNA: TGTGCCAGCAGTTATGGGGGGGTGAACACTGAAGCTTTCTTT. The encoded protein is CASSYGGVNTEAFF.

The chain combines TRBV10-3 with TRBJ2-7; 8 bases are shared with TRBD1. Per germline, CDR1 ENHRY and CDR2 SYGVKD. J was trimmed by 2 bases and V by 5 bases; bases with no gene match: 11. The CDR3 consists of 16 residues. The CDR3 DNA reads as TGTGCCATCAGTAAGACCGGGACAGGTCACACCTACGAGCAGTACTTC. Protein: CAISKTGTGHTYEQYF.

Here the CDR3 DNA reads TGTGCCTGGAGCGCCATCGGGTTGTACTCTCAGCCCCAGCATTTT. Translation gives CAWSAIGLYSQPQHF. This sequence joins TRBV30 and TRBJ1-5; D unresolved. Trimming pared 3 bases from V and 6 bases from J, leaving 18 bases between. The CDR3 has 15 residues. Germline lookup yields CDR1 GTSNPN and CDR2 SVGIG (reference sequence).

V and J are TRBV7-3 and TRBJ2-1; D possibly corresponds to TRBD1 (6 bases). V lost 5 bases and J lost 0, with 20 bases in between. Germline loops: CDR1 SGHTA, CDR2 FQGTGA. This CDR3 comprises 18 residues. CDR3 residues: CASSRKSVGASSYNEQFF. Here the CDR3 DNA reads TGTGCCAGCAGCCGAAAATCTGTGGGGGCGAGCTCCTACAATGAGCAGTTCTTC.

This chain joins TRBV19 and TRBJ2-1; 10 bases fit TRBD2. CDR1 and CDR2 from the germline V gene are LNHDA and SQIVND (reference sequence). The junction had 14 bases not matched to a gene; V was cut back by 3 bases and J by 9 bases. The CDR3 loop spans 17 amino acids. The CDR3 sequence is CASSIILAGAVVGEQFF. Here the CDR3 DNA reads TGTGCCAGTAGTATCATCCTAGCGGGAGCGGTGGTGGGTGAGCAGTTCTTC.

This clone was counted only a few times. At one end the junction does not follow the germline gene, possibly because of a read error. The chain combines TRBV15 with TRBJ2-7; 8 nucleotides line up with TRBD2. This CDR3 is built from 13 residues. Germline V gene sequence: CDR1 LNHNV, CDR2 YYDKDF (reference sequence). CDR3 residues: CATSISGLGMTLF. In DNA form, the CDR3 reads TGTGCCACCAGCATATCGGGACTAGGGATGACGCTCTTC.

V gene TRBV6-5 combines with J gene TRBJ1-2, with 10 bases identical to TRBD1. V gave up 5 bases and J gave up 11 bases; unmatched junction bases: 5. CDR1 is MNHEY and CDR2 is SVGAGI in the germline V gene. The CDR3 runs 12 residues. CDR3 protein: CASSQGQGLYTF. CDR3 nucleotide sequence: TGTGCCAGCAGTCAGGGACAGGGGTTGTACACCTTC.

The rearrangement uses TRBV5-5 and TRBJ2-5; 7 nucleotides line up with TRBD1. The CDR3 runs to 15 residues. J lost 4 bases, V lost 0 bases, and 6 bases had no gene match. Looked up from germline, CDR1 is SGHKS and CDR2 is YYEKEE (reference sequence). CDR3 coding DNA: TGTGCCAGCAGCTTGGTCCCGACAGGGCGAGAGACCCAGTACTTC. Protein: CASSLVPTGRETQYF. The variable domain in full, completed from reference TRBV5-5 and TRBJ2-5, reads DAGVTQSPTHLIKTRGQQVTLRCSPISGHKSVSWYQQVLGQGPQFIFQYYEKEERGRGNFPDRFSARQFPNYSSELNVNALLLGDSALYLCASSLVPTGRETQYFGPGTRLLVL.

Only one count was recorded for this clone. The genes are TRBV5-1 and TRBJ1-3; no clear D gene. Deletions cut 1 base from V and 0 bases from J, with 8 bases between. The length of the CDR3 is 15 residues. The germline V gene encodes CDR1 SGHRS and CDR2 YFSETQ. This chain's CDR3 is CASSLMTSSGNTIYF. The CDR3 DNA follows: TGCGCCAGCAGCTTGATGACATCCTCTGGAAACACCATATATTTT. Looking up the rest from reference TRBV5-1 and TRBJ1-3 gives the full variable domain: KAGVTQTPRYLIKTRGQQVTLSCSPISGHRSVSWYQQTPGQGLQFLFEYFSETQRNKGNFPGRFSGRQFSNSRSEMNVSTLELGDSALYLCASSLMTSSGNTIYFGEGSWLTVV.

This clone was seen a few times. The chain has TRBV27 and TRBJ1-1; 7 bases map to TRBD1. The V gene end was trimmed by 6 bases and the J gene end by 0 bases; junction bases not matched to a gene: 4. This CDR3 is built from 14 residues. Germline assignment: CDR1 MNHEY and CDR2 SMNVEV (reference sequence). The CDR3 coding sequence is TGTGCCAGCAGCGTGGGACAGATGAACACTGAAGCTTTCTTT. Amino acid sequence: CASSVGQMNTEAFF.

This chain uses TRBV5-6 with TRBJ2-3; 7 bases line up with TRBD1. The CDR3 runs 16 residues. V shed 3 bases and J 2 bases; nucleotides not matched to a gene: 9. Germline assignment: CDR1 SGHDT and CDR2 YYEEEE. CDR3 coding DNA: TGTGCCAGCAGCTCCGTTGAGACAGGGAACACAGATACGCAGTATTTT. This codes for CASSSVETGNTDTQYF.

This clone came up a few times. This sequence joins TRBV6-1 and TRBJ1-3, with D hard to call. V lost 5 bases and J 6 bases, leaving 2 bases between the germline ends. CDR3 size: 10 residues. Germline V gives CDR1 MNHNS, CDR2 SASEGT. This CDR3 reads CASSQNTIYF. Written as DNA, the CDR3 is TGTGCCAGCAGTCAAAACACCATATATTTT.

CDR3 protein: CASSQAIGLAGDMETQYF. In nucleotides, the CDR3 is TGCGCCAGCAGCCAAGCGATTGGACTAGCGGGGGATATGGAGACCCAGTACTTC. V and J are TRBV4-1 and TRBJ2-5; 13 bases match TRBD2. This CDR3 region has 18 residues. Losses at the gene ends were 1 base for V and 5 bases for J; bases not matched to a gene: 10. From germline, CDR1 is MGHRA and CDR2 YSYEKL.

The CDR3 DNA follows: TGTGCCATCAGTGATGTGTCCGGGAACACTGAAGCTTTCTTT. Its translation: CAISDVSGNTEAFF. V is TRBV10-3 and J is TRBJ1-1, with no clear D. Trimming stripped 3 bases from V and 1 base from J, with 9 bases between. The CDR3 is 14 residues long. CDR1 and CDR2 (germline): ENHRY, SYGVKD.

The chain employs TRBV7-9 and TRBJ2-3, with D tentatively TRBD2 (7 bases). CDR1 is SEHNR, CDR2 FQNEAQ, per germline (reference sequence). The CDR3 is made up of 15 amino acids. V dropped 1 base and J dropped 4 bases, with 12 bases sitting between them. The DNA for the CDR3 is TGTGCCAGCAGCTTAGGGGGGGGCATTTCAGATACGCAGTATTTT. Its protein product is CASSLGGGISDTQYF.

This clone was detected only a few times. The V and J genes are TRBV4-2 and TRBJ2-7; 8 nucleotides agree with TRBD1. This CDR3 is built from 14 residues. In germline, CDR1 is LGHNA, CDR2 YNFKEQ. After removal of 5 bases from V and 3 bases from J, the junction contained 6 bases not matched to a gene. The DNA for the CDR3 is TGTGCCAGCAGCACCTCCGGGACAGGCTACGAGCAGTACTTC. Amino acids: CASSTSGTGYEQYF.

The rearrangement links TRBV5-1 to TRBJ2-7, with TRBD2 as a possible D gene (5 bases). The V gene's germline CDR1 is SGHRS and CDR2 YFSETQ. V was pared by 0 bases and J by 6 bases, with 10 bases between. CDR3 length: 13 residues. Here the CDR3 reads CASSLGGSPEQYF. The CDR3 DNA reads TGCGCCAGCAGCTTGGGAGGGTCCCCCGAGCAGTACTTC.

The genes are TRBV4-2 and TRBJ2-3; 9 nucleotides align to TRBD1. The ends lost 0 bases at V and 4 bases at J; junction bases unmatched: 5. CDR3 length equals 16 residues. The V gene's germline CDR1 is LGHNA and CDR2 YNFKEQ. In DNA, the CDR3 is TGTGCCAGCAGCCAAGAGACAGGGGGGGGCCCAGATACGCAGTATTTT. Amino acid sequence: CASSQETGGGPDTQYF.

The rearrangement links TRBV28 to TRBJ1-4, with D tentatively TRBD1 (6 bases). V was clipped by 4 bases and J by 8 bases, with 14 bases between them. Germline CDR1 and CDR2: MDHEN and SYDVKM. CDR3 length: 14 residues. CDR3 DNA: TGTGCCAGCAGTTCCCCGGACAGAGGGGAAAAACTGTTTTTT. Residues: CASSSPDRGEKLFF.

This clone was picked up one time. The gene calls are TRBV5-6 and TRBJ2-3, with D uncertain. The CDR3 is 16 residues long. Per germline, CDR1 SGHDT and CDR2 YYEEEE. Deletions cut 0 bases from V and 4 bases from J, with 15 bases between. CDR3 DNA sequence: TGTGCCAGCAGCTTGGTAGGCCACCTAGGTGCAGATACGCAGTATTTT. It translates to CASSLVGHLGADTQYF.

This chain links TRBV5-4 with TRBJ2-2; 10 bases fit TRBD2. This CDR3 region has 16 residues. CDR1 and CDR2 from the germline V gene are SGHNT and YYREEE (reference sequence). The V segment lost 4 bases and the J segment 4 bases; nucleotides outside the gene matches: 7. The CDR3 nucleotides are TGTGCCAGCAGCCGCGGACTAGCGGACAGCACCGGGGAGCTGTTTTTT. It translates to CASSRGLADSTGELFF.

The rearrangement links TRBV27 to TRBJ2-5; tentative D call: TRBD2 (6 bases). With 6 bases removed from V and 0 bases from J, the gap between germline ends came to 20 bases. From germline, CDR1 is MNHEY and CDR2 SMNVEV (reference sequence). The CDR3 is 17 amino acids. The CDR3 bases are TGTGCCAGCAGCCTCAAGTTTGGGGGGACTTACCAAGAGACCCAGTACTTC. Its translation: CASSLKFGGTYQETQYF.

This sequence joins TRBV7-9 and TRBJ1-6; D may be TRBD1 (5 bases). Germline assignment: CDR1 SEHNR and CDR2 FQNEAQ (reference sequence). The CDR3 spans 13 residues. V lost 1 base, J lost 9 bases, and 7 bases lay in between. The CDR3 loop reads CASSLGGGSPLHF. The CDR3 coding sequence is TGTGCCAGCAGCTTAGGCGGGGGTTCACCCCTCCACTTT.

The V call is TRBV10-3, the J call TRBJ2-2; 7 positions agree with TRBD2. With 1 base clipped from V and 8 bases from J, the junction kept 4 bases outside the gene matches. The CDR3 extends over 14 amino acids. Germline V gene lookup returns CDR1 ENHRY and CDR2 SYGVKD. The CDR3 sequence is CAISELPSGGELFF. The CDR3 region has the DNA TGTGCCATCAGTGAGTTGCCTAGCGGAGGGGAGCTGTTTTTT.